These 5 T cell receptor beta chains were sequenced from one sample in a study of T cell responses to AZD1222 COVID-19 vaccine. Assay used: immunoSEQ multiplex PCR; TCRdb lists only in-frame clones, some missing. The data show 75,000 to 85,000 clones, 65% to 80% seen once. The source material was peripheral blood, sampled 28 days after the second dose of the MenACWY control vaccine. The source of these receptors is an adult who received the MenACWY meningococcal vaccine as a control.

J is TRBJ1-1 and V is TRBV6-5, with 10 bases aligning to TRBD1. Trimming at V came to 5 bases and at J to 6 bases, leaving 9 bases not matched to a gene. This CDR3 region has 15 residues. Germline CDR1 reads MNHEY; CDR2 reads SVGAGI. The CDR3 spells CASSPGQGIMSEAFF. CDR3 DNA sequence: TGTGCCAGCAGTCCGGGACAGGGGATAATGTCTGAAGCTTTCTTT.

The chain carries TRBV5-1 and TRBJ2-3; 8 positions match TRBD2. V gave up 4 bases and J gave up 2 bases; unmatched junction bases: 6. Germline V gene sequence: CDR1 SGHRS, CDR2 YFSETQ. CDR3 length: 15 residues. The CDR3 coding sequence is TGCGCCAGCAGCGGGCTAGCGGGTTTCACAGATACGCAGTATTTT. Its translation: CASSGLAGFTDTQYF.

This rearrangement joins TRBV30 to TRBJ1-1; perhaps TRBD1 as D (6 bases). With 1 base removed from V and 5 bases from J, the gap between germline ends came to 20 bases. Germline CDR1 and CDR2: GTSNPN and SVGIG (reference sequence). The CDR3 extends over 16 amino acids. This CDR3 is CAWSDGGGVGGTEAFF. Here the CDR3 DNA reads TGTGCCTGGAGTGACGGGGGCGGGGTCGGTGGAACTGAAGCTTTCTTT. Full variable domain (missing parts from reference TRBV30 and TRBJ1-1): SQTIHQWPATLVQPVGSPLSLECTVEGTSNPNLYWYRQAAGRGLQLLFYSVGIGQISSEVPQNLSASRPQDRQFILSSKKLLLSDSGFYLCAWSDGGGVGGTEAFFGQGTRLTVV.

The chain employs TRBV4-2 and TRBJ2-7; a possible D gene is TRBD1 (6 bases). The CDR3 is 12 amino acids. Deletions cut 4 bases from V and 6 bases from J, with 10 bases between. Per the germline V gene, CDR1 is LGHNA and CDR2 is YNFKEQ. The CDR3 sequence: CASSPNRVEQYF. CDR3 DNA: TGTGCCAGCAGCCCGAACAGGGTCGAGCAGTACTTC.

The chain employs TRBV5-6 and TRBJ1-1; 8 bases agree with TRBD1. The CDR3 runs 15 residues. Germline CDR1 and CDR2: SGHDT and YYEEEE. After removal of 2 bases from V and 9 bases from J, the junction contained 12 bases not matched to a gene. The CDR3 region is CASSLLGTGGSQAFF. The DNA of the CDR3 is TGTGCCAGCAGCTTATTAGGGACAGGAGGTAGCCAAGCTTTCTTT.